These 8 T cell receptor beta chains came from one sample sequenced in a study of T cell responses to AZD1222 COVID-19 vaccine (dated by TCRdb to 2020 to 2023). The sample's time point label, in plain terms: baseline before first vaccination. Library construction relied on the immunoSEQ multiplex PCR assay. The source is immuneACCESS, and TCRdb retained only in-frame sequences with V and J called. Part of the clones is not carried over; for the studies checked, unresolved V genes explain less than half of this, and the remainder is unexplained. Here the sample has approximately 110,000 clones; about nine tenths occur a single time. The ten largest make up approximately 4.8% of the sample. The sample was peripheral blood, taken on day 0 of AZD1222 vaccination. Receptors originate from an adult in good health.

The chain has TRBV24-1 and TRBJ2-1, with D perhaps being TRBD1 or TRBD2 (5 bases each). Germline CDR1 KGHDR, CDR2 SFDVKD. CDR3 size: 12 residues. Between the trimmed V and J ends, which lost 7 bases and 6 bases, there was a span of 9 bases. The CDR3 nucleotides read TGTGCCACCAGGGATGGGGGCAATGAGCAGTTCTTC. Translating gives CATRDGGNEQFF.

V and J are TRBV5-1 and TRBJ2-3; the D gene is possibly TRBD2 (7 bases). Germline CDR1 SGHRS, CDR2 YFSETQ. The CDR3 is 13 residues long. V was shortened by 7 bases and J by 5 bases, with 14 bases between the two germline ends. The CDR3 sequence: CASGRGAGDTQYF. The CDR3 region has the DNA TGCGCCAGCGGGAGGGGGGCCGGAGATACGCAGTATTTT.

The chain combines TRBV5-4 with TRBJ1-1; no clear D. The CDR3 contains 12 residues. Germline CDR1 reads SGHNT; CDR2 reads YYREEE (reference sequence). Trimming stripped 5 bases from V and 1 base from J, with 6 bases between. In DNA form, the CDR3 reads TGTGCCAGCAGTTCGCAGAACACTGAAGCTTTCTTT. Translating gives CASSSQNTEAFF. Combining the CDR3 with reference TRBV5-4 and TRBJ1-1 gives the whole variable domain ETGVTQSPTHLIKTRGQQVTLRCSSQSGHNTVSWYQQALGQGPQFIFQYYREEENGRGNFPPRFSGLQFPNYSSELNVNALELDDSALYLCASSSQNTEAFFGQGTRLTVV.

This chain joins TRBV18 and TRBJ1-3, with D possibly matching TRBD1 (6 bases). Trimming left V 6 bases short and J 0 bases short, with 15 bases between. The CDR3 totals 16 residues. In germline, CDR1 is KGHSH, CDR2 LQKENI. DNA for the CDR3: TGTGCCAGCTCGCAGTCGACAGGTAGCTCTGGAAACACCATATATTTT. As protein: CASSQSTGSSGNTIYF.

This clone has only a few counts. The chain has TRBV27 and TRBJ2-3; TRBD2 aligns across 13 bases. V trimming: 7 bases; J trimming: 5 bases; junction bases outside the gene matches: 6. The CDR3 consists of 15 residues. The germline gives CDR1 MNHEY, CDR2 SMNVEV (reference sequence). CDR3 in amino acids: CASTPGLAGRDTQYF. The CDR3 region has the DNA TGTGCCAGCACCCCGGGACTAGCGGGAAGAGATACGCAGTATTTT.

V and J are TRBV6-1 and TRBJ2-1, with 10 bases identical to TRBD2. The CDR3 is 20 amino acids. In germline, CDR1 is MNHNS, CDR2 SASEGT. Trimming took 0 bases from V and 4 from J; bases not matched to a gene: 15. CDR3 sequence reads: CASSEATSGKRWVAYNEQFF. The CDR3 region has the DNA TGTGCCAGCAGTGAAGCTACTAGCGGGAAGCGTTGGGTAGCTTACAATGAGCAGTTCTTC.

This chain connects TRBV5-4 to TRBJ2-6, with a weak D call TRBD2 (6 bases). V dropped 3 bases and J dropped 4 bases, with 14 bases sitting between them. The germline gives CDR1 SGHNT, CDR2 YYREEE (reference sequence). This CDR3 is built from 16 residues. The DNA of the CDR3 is TGTGCCAGCAGCTCGCGCGGGGAGGCCGGGGCCAACGTCCTGACTTTC. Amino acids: CASSSRGEAGANVLTF.

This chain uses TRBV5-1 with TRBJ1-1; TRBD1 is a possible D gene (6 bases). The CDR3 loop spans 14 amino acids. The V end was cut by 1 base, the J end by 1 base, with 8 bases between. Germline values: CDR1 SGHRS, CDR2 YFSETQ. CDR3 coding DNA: TGCGCCAGCAGCTTGAGACAGGAGAACACTGAAGCTTTCTTT. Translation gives CASSLRQENTEAFF.